The rows below give T cell receptor beta chains drawn from one sample of a study of T cells in pancreatic ductal adenocarcinoma. Method: immunoSEQ multiplex PCR; TCRdb's copy keeps in-frame clones and lacks some. Counted here are 100,000 or so clones, roughly 95% occurring once; the ten biggest clones make up under 3.5%. The sample consisted of PBMCs. These receptors all stem from a human donor with pancreatic ductal adenocarcinoma. Both conserved end residues are part of each CDR3.

v_call cdr3_aa
TRBV14 CASRRTGTSYEQYF
TRBV30 CAWGLLNQPQHF
TRBV18 CASSPRTGGSYEQYF
TRBV19 CASKGTSGSYEQYF
TRBV4-3 CASSQGSGENEKLFF
TRBV5-1 CASSLAGTGELFF
TRBV5-4 CASSLVEQETQYF
TRBV28 CASSLSGLAGRSMDEQFF
TRBV7-9 CASSLDPGQFTYEQYF
TRBV29-1 CSVETTLAFF
TRBV6-1 CASSPGQVWETQYF
TRBV19 CASRSRRQETQYF
TRBV28 CASSLSGSRLDTQYF
TRBV28 CASSFEGDFNQPQHF
TRBV9 CASSVGVAGGDTQYF
TRBV15 CATSVGQGAYNEQFF
TRBV5-4 CASTSGLAGNTQYF
TRBV19 CASSIRGTYEQYF
TRBV27 CASIGRLNEQFF
TRBV5-6 CASSSGLAEFF
TRBV18 CASSPGGAAYEQYF
TRBV19 CATNPQGAGTDTQYF
TRBV7-9 CASSLSPGELFF
TRBV18 CASSLGQGLPSGANVLTF
TRBV7-6 CASSPRDKGEQYF